These 26 T cell receptor beta chains came from one sample sequenced in a study of T-cell memory formation after mild COVID-19 (dated by TCRdb to about 2021). Preparation of the library involved 5' RACE. TCRdb shows the sequencer as Illumina NovaSeq 6000. In-frame beta chains were kept once TCRdb had trimmed the public reads at Q25 with fastp and called clones with MiXCR. Rows with a matching CDR3 protein are joined into one entry that keeps the most common DNA and genes. The sample records roughly 450,000 distinct CDR3 sequences, about a sixth of which are singletons. The ten largest clones take up roughly a fifth of the sample. The sample consisted of PBMCs or a T cell subset sorted from them (not recorded which). These receptors originate from a man aged 18 to 35 who had mild COVID-19 (a few samples of this study predate the infection). The sample titles of this study are shuffled in the database, so cell type and time point are left out; the donor was told from shared clones.

This clonotype came up a few times. This sequence joins TRBV4-3 and TRBJ2-3, with 14 bases lining up with TRBD2. Germline V gene lookup returns CDR1 LGHNA and CDR2 YSLEER. The CDR3 runs 20 residues. The V and J ends lost 0 bases and 2 bases, in that order; junction bases with no gene match: 10. The CDR3 reads CASSQDRTSGGTTHTDTQYF. The DNA of the CDR3 is TGCGCCAGCAGCCAAGATAGGACTAGCGGGGGGACTACCCACACAGATACGCAGTATTTT.

This rearrangement joins TRBV12-3 or TRBV12-4 to TRBJ2-1; TRBD1 agrees at 11 bases. CDR3 length: 13 amino acids. Trimming removed 6 bases from V and 9 bases from J; junction bases left unmatched: 4. CDR3 nucleotide sequence: TGTGCCAGCAGACCTGGGACAGGGGGTGAGCAGTTCTTC. Its translation is CASRPGTGGEQFF.

This clonotype showed up many times. The J gene is TRBJ2-5, the V gene TRBV9; TRBD2 aligns across 7 bases. From germline, CDR1 is SGDLS and CDR2 YYNGEE. This CDR3 contains 14 residues. Trimming cost V 5 bases and J 1 base; bases outside gene matches: 5. CDR3 region: CASSISSGQETQYF. CDR3 bases: TGTGCCAGCAGTATCTCTAGCGGCCAAGAGACCCAGTACTTC.

The rearrangement links TRBV7-2 to TRBJ2-3, with a possible D match to TRBD2 (7 bases). Per germline, CDR1 SGHTA and CDR2 FQGNSA. The CDR3 has 17 residues. Trimming left V 2 bases short and J 2 bases short, with 17 bases between. CDR3 amino acids: CASSLSRRGALTDTQYF. DNA of the CDR3: TGTGCCAGCAGCTTAAGCAGACGGGGGGCCCTCACAGATACGCAGTATTTT.

In its sample, this clonotype was seen a few times. V is TRBV15 and J is TRBJ2-5; D is uncertain. In germline, CDR1 is LNHNV, CDR2 YYDKDF (reference sequence). CDR3 length: 14 amino acids. Trimming shortened V by 2 bases and J by 5 bases, and 12 bases separated the two germline ends. The CDR3 region has the DNA TGTGCCACCAGCAGACAGGACGCTGGGGAGACCCAGTACTTC. It specifies CATSRQDAGETQYF.

J is TRBJ2-3 and V is TRBV5-1; TRBD2 aligns across 12 bases. In germline, CDR1 is SGHRS, CDR2 YFSETQ. The CDR3 totals 17 residues. Germline trimming cut 3 bases from V and 7 bases from J; bases unmatched to any gene: 12. The CDR3 DNA follows: TGCGCCAGCAGCTCCCTGACTAGCGGGGGACCCTCGTATACGCAGTATTTT. Protein: CASSSLTSGGPSYTQYF.

This clonotype has only a few counts. V and J are TRBV24-1 and TRBJ1-5, with TRBD1 matching over 11 bases. Losses at the gene ends were 6 bases for V and 5 bases for J; bases not matched to a gene: 8. This CDR3 region has 16 residues. In germline, CDR1 is KGHDR, CDR2 SFDVKD. The CDR3 loop reads CATSLGSGQGDQPQHF. The CDR3 nucleotides are TGTGCCACCAGTTTGGGGTCGGGACAGGGGGATCAGCCCCAGCATTTT.

This clonotype was seen ten or more times. This chain connects TRBV5-1 to TRBJ2-5, with D maybe TRBD1 (5 bases). The V gene's germline CDR1 is SGHRS and CDR2 YFSETQ. The ends were cut back, 0 bases at V and 5 bases at J, with 8 bases in the middle. There are 13 residues in the CDR3. The CDR3 protein is CASSLEGAETQYF. For the CDR3, the DNA is TGCGCCAGCAGCTTGGAAGGGGCGGAGACCCAGTACTTC. Drawing the rest from reference TRBV5-1 and TRBJ2-5, the complete variable domain is KAGVTQTPRYLIKTRGQQVTLSCSPISGHRSVSWYQQTPGQGLQFLFEYFSETQRNKGNFPGRFSGRQFSNSRSEMNVSTLELGDSALYLCASSLEGAETQYFGPGTRLLVL.

This clonotype appeared many times. The gene calls are TRBV5-1 and TRBJ2-1, with a possible D match to TRBD1 (5 bases). V dropped 1 base and J dropped 4 bases, with 18 bases sitting between them. Germline lookup yields CDR1 SGHRS and CDR2 YFSETQ. The CDR3 spans 17 residues. CDR3 in DNA: TGCGCCAGCAGCTTGAGAAACAGGCCAACATGGTACAATGAGCAGTTCTTC. Amino acid sequence: CASSLRNRPTWYNEQFF.

This clonotype came up a few times. V is TRBV7-2 and J is TRBJ1-3; D not certain. The germline V gene encodes CDR1 SGHTA and CDR2 FQGNSA. The CDR3 runs to 13 residues. V gave up 5 bases and J gave up 4 bases, with 9 bases separating them. CDR3 sequence reads: CASSPRMGNTIYF. Here the CDR3 DNA reads TGTGCCAGCAGCCCGCGGATGGGAAACACCATATATTTT.

CDR3 bases: TGTGCCAGCAGTTTGTATTCTCTGTTCTTC. Translating it yields CASSLYSLFF. The V and J genes are TRBV12-3 or TRBV12-4 and TRBJ2-1; D is unclear. The CDR3 has 10 residues. Trimming shortened V by 3 bases and J by 15 bases, and 9 bases separated the two germline ends.

The chain links TRBV20-1 to TRBJ1-1, with 7 positions matching TRBD1. CDR3 length equals 13 residues. The junction had 9 bases not matched to a gene; V was cut back by 6 bases and J by 5 bases. Germline V gene sequence: CDR1 DFQATT, CDR2 SNEGSKA (reference sequence). In nucleotides, the CDR3 is TGCAGTGCCAGACAGGGTGGGTGGACTGAAGCTTTCTTT. Protein: CSARQGGWTEAFF.

The V call is TRBV6-2 or TRBV6-3, the J call TRBJ1-1, with D perhaps matching TRBD1 (5 bases). The CDR3 covers 14 residues. Germline assignment: CDR1 MNHEY and CDR2 SVGEGT. V lost 2 bases and J 8 bases, leaving 15 bases between the germline ends. The CDR3 bases are TGTGCCAGCAGTTACGTGACAAAGAACAGGGAAGCTTTCTTT. It is translated as CASSYVTKNREAFF.

This clonotype was detected ten times or more. The J gene is TRBJ1-1, the V gene TRBV5-1; D perhaps matches TRBD1 (5 bases). This CDR3 contains 13 residues. The V end lost 6 bases, the J end lost 0 bases, and 9 bases lay between the germline ends. Germline V gene sequence: CDR1 SGHRS, CDR2 YFSETQ. As DNA, the CDR3 is TGCGCCAGCACCCCGGGGGTGAACACTGAAGCTTTCTTT. It yields the protein CASTPGVNTEAFF.

The chain joins TRBV5-5 to TRBJ1-3; perhaps TRBD1 as D (5 bases). CDR3 size: 16 residues. Trimming stripped 4 bases from V and 1 base from J, with 15 bases between. CDR1 and CDR2 from the germline V gene are SGHKS and YYEKEE (reference sequence). DNA for the CDR3: TGTGCCAGCAGCGCGGGACGTTCGTATTCTGGAAACACCATATATTTT. It encodes CASSAGRSYSGNTIYF.

This clonotype was recorded a few times. The rearrangement joins TRBV10-3 to TRBJ2-3, with a possible D match to TRBD1 (5 bases). The CDR3 runs 15 residues. The V end was cut by 5 bases, the J end by 3 bases, with 15 bases between. Germline CDR1 is ENHRY and CDR2 is SYGVKD. CDR3 bases: TGTGCCATCAGTCAGGGAAGTGGTAGAACAGATACGCAGTATTTT. It specifies CAISQGSGRTDTQYF.

The chain recombines TRBV5-1 with TRBJ2-5, with 7 bases fitting TRBD2. Germline V gene lookup returns CDR1 SGHRS and CDR2 YFSETQ. Germline trimming cut 3 bases from V and 1 base from J; bases unmatched to any gene: 6. The CDR3 has 15 residues. The CDR3, as DNA: TGCGCCAGCAGCTCCGGACTAGGCCCCCAAGAGACCCAGTACTTC. It specifies CASSSGLGPQETQYF.

The CDR3 coding sequence is TGTGCCAGCAGTTACTCTGCAGGGGGTGAAACTGAAGCTTTCTTT. Translated: CASSYSAGGETEAFF. This chain links TRBV6-5 with TRBJ1-1, with 7 bases aligning to TRBD1. CDR1 MNHEY and CDR2 SVGAGI come from the germline V gene. V lost 0 bases and J lost 5; bases outside the gene matches: 6. The CDR3 consists of 15 residues.

This rearrangement joins TRBV5-1 to TRBJ2-3; D is unresolved. V dropped 2 bases and J dropped 2 bases, with 15 bases sitting between them. Germline V lookup: CDR1 SGHRS, CDR2 YFSETQ. There are 16 residues in the CDR3. Here the CDR3 DNA reads TGCGCCAGCAGCTTAATCGCTGGCTTCGACACAGATACGCAGTATTTT. Translation gives CASSLIAGFDTDTQYF.

This sequence joins TRBV5-1 and TRBJ1-2, with D possibly matching TRBD1 (5 bases). Trimming stripped 4 bases from V and 6 bases from J, with 13 bases between. Germline V gene sequence: CDR1 SGHRS, CDR2 YFSETQ. There are 13 residues in the CDR3. The CDR3 spells CASSRQLTDGYTF. The CDR3, as DNA: TGCGCCAGCAGCCGACAGCTAACGGATGGCTACACCTTC.

This clonotype was counted between two and nine times. This chain joins TRBV7-2 and TRBJ1-5; D is possibly TRBD1 (6 bases). The CDR3 runs 14 residues. Trimming stripped 3 bases from V and 5 bases from J, with 11 bases between. Germline CDR1 reads SGHTA; CDR2 reads FQGNSA. CDR3 loop: CASSFRGGDQPQHF. The CDR3 nucleotides are TGTGCCAGCAGCTTCAGGGGAGGGGATCAGCCCCAGCATTTT.

The chain carries TRBV6-2 or TRBV6-3 and TRBJ2-5; the match to TRBD2 covers 13 bases. The V gene end was trimmed by 6 bases and the J gene end by 4 bases; junction bases not matched to a gene: 11. The CDR3 extends over 17 amino acids. CDR1 and CDR2 from the germline V gene are MNHEY and SVGEGT. This CDR3 reads CASSPGTSGVVTETQYF. CDR3 coding DNA: TGTGCCAGCAGCCCCGGGACTAGCGGGGTTGTGACAGAGACCCAGTACTTC.

This clonotype has just a few counts. J is TRBJ1-6 and V is TRBV5-1; 9 nucleotides match TRBD1. This CDR3 contains 16 residues. From germline, CDR1 is SGHRS and CDR2 YFSETQ. The ends lost 5 bases at V and 0 bases at J; junction bases unmatched: 3. In DNA, the CDR3 is TGCGCCAGCAGTGACAGGGGGGGCTCCTATAATTCACCCCTCCACTTT. Translation gives CASSDRGGSYNSPLHF.

This clonotype came up a few times. V gene TRBV6-2 or TRBV6-3 combines with J gene TRBJ1-2; tentative D call: TRBD1 (5 bases). This CDR3 contains 13 residues. Looked up from germline, CDR1 is MNHEY and CDR2 is SVGEGT. Trimming removed 0 bases at V and 7 bases at J, with 9 bases between. In nucleotides, the CDR3 is TGTGCCAGCAGTTACTCGAGGGGCTCTGGCTACACCTTC. Its protein is CASSYSRGSGYTF.

Remarks on this clonotype: A read error may produce the germline difference seen at one junction end. The chain combines TRBV20-1 with TRBJ2-6, with 7 bases matching TRBD1. Germline-derived CDR1 and CDR2 are DFQATT and SNEGSKA (reference sequence). The CDR3 runs to 15 residues. CDR3 region: CSVRQGFFGANVLTF. The CDR3 bases are TGCAGTGTTAGACAGGGCTTTTTCGGGGCCAACGTCCTGACTTTC.

There are a few counts of this clonotype. The junction does not match germline at one end; this may be a read error. The V gene is TRBV5-1, the J gene TRBJ1-1; D perhaps matches TRBD1 (6 bases). The CDR3 is 13 residues long. The germline V gene has CDR1 SGHRS and CDR2 YFSETQ. The CDR3, as DNA: TGCGCCAGCAGAAGCAGGAGGGACACTGAAGTTTTCTTT. This translates into CASRSRRDTEVFF. Drawing the rest from reference TRBV5-1 and TRBJ1-1, the complete variable domain is KAGVTQTPRYLIKTRGQQVTLSCSPISGHRSVSWYQQTPGQGLQFLFEYFSETQRNKGNFPGRFSGRQFSNSRSEMNVSTLELGDSALYLCASRSRRDTEVFFGQGTRLTVV.